The 26 T cell receptor beta chains given below trace back to one sample, sequenced in a study of cytomegalovirus exposure and HLA in healthy donors. With 60 Vbeta and 13 Jbeta primers, the PCR was carried out. The data were produced by immunoSEQ multiplex PCR, yet TCRdb's version contains in-frame clones alone and is incomplete. The repertoire consists of under 150,000 clones, with around 75% occurring once and the leading ten covering about 3.4%. Sequencing was performed on PBMCs. These receptors came from a man under 40 in good health and CMV-seronegative.

The V call is TRBV6-1, the J call TRBJ1-4; D remains unclear. V lost 7 bases to trimming and J lost 4 bases, with 13 bases between them. This CDR3 has 14 amino acids. CDR1 and CDR2 from the germline V gene are MNHNS and SASEGT. This CDR3 is CASTAGILNEKLFF. DNA for the CDR3: TGTGCCAGCACCGCGGGGATACTTAATGAAAAACTGTTTTTT.

This chain uses TRBV11-1 with TRBJ2-1; D call uncertain. The ends were cut back, 3 bases at V and 1 base at J, with 19 bases in the middle. The CDR3 sequence is 18 residues long. The germline gives CDR1 SGHAT, CDR2 FQDESV (reference sequence). The CDR3 sequence is CASSLGMNPIPSYNEQFF. The CDR3 nucleotides read TGTGCCAGCAGCTTGGGCATGAACCCAATTCCGTCCTACAATGAGCAGTTCTTC.

V gene TRBV28 combines with J gene TRBJ2-1; tentative D call: TRBD2 (6 bases). The CDR3 length is 15 residues. V lost 3 bases and J 2 bases, leaving 11 bases between the germline ends. Per the germline V gene, CDR1 is MDHEN and CDR2 is SYDVKM. The CDR3 loop reads CASSFRASAYNEQFF. Here the CDR3 DNA reads TGTGCCAGCAGTTTTCGGGCTAGCGCCTACAATGAGCAGTTCTTC.

The V call is TRBV4-2, the J call TRBJ2-3, with TRBD1 identical over 9 bases. Trimming took 4 bases from V and 3 from J; bases not matched to a gene: 8. This CDR3 comprises 16 residues. Germline CDR1 is LGHNA and CDR2 is YNFKEQ. CDR3 in amino acids: CASSLMHRGLTDTQYF. CDR3 nucleotides: TGTGCCAGCAGCCTTATGCACAGGGGGCTAACAGATACGCAGTATTTT.

This clone was detected only once. This sequence joins TRBV6-6 and TRBJ2-5, with D perhaps TRBD1 (7 bases). The ends were cut back, 8 bases at V and 2 bases at J, with 21 bases in the middle. The CDR3 is 16 amino acids. Germline CDR1 and CDR2: MNHNY and SVGAGI (reference sequence). The CDR3 DNA reads as TGTGCCAGCCGGGGAGGAGGGGGCTTTCGGCAAGAGACCCAGTACTTC. It translates to CASRGGGGFRQETQYF.

The chain couples TRBV7-3 to TRBJ1-1; 7 bases map to TRBD1. J lost 5 bases, V lost 3 bases, and 3 bases had no gene match. The CDR3 contains 13 residues. The germline gives CDR1 SGHTA, CDR2 FQGTGA. CDR3 DNA sequence: TGTGCCAGCAGCTTTACAGGGGCTACTGAAGCTTTCTTT. It is translated as CASSFTGATEAFF.

This chain joins TRBV29-1 and TRBJ2-2; a weak D match, TRBD2 (6 bases). Germline CDR1 reads SQVTM; CDR2 reads ANQGSEA. Trimming stripped 3 bases from V and 5 bases from J, with 10 bases between. The CDR3 contains 13 residues. CDR3 sequence reads: CSVDGSGTGELFF. DNA of the CDR3: TGCAGCGTTGACGGGAGTGGTACCGGGGAGCTGTTTTTT.

The genes are TRBV25-1 and TRBJ1-2; TRBD1 agrees at 11 bases. This CDR3 is 15 amino acids long. Germline V lookup: CDR1 MGHDK, CDR2 SYGVNS. The J segment lost 3 bases and the V segment lost 9 bases, leaving 9 bases of the junction unmatched. The CDR3 reads CARGTGGGRHYGYTF. The CDR3 DNA follows: TGTGCCAGGGGGACAGGGGGGGGTCGACACTATGGCTACACCTTC.

J is TRBJ2-3 and V is TRBV7-9, with a possible D match to TRBD2 (6 bases). The germline V gene encodes CDR1 SEHNR and CDR2 FQNEAQ (reference sequence). The V and J ends lost 7 bases and 2 bases respectively, with 25 bases between them. The CDR3 spans 18 residues. The CDR3 DNA follows: TGTGCCAGCAACGCCCCTAGCGCACACACCCCCACCACAGATACGCAGTATTTT. Encoded protein: CASNAPSAHTPTTDTQYF.

This clone was seen a handful of times. The rearrangement joins TRBV6-5 to TRBJ1-1; D uncertain. Germline loops: CDR1 MNHEY, CDR2 SVGAGI. V lost 5 bases and J 1 base, leaving 8 bases between the germline ends. CDR3 length equals 13 residues. The CDR3 protein is CASSRERNTEAFF. CDR3 nucleotides: TGTGCCAGCAGTCGAGAGCGGAACACTGAAGCTTTCTTT.

The chain recombines TRBV27 with TRBJ1-1, with D perhaps TRBD1 (6 bases). Germline V gives CDR1 MNHEY, CDR2 SMNVEV (reference sequence). The CDR3 sequence is 14 residues long. The germline V and J ends were trimmed by 2 bases and 0 bases, with 7 bases remaining between them. This chain's CDR3 is CASSLTGLNTEAFF. The CDR3 DNA follows: TGTGCCAGCAGTTTAACAGGGTTGAACACTGAAGCTTTCTTT.

V and J are TRBV6-5 and TRBJ2-7; D is perhaps TRBD1 (6 bases). Germline loops: CDR1 MNHEY, CDR2 SVGAGI. Trimming shortened V by 5 bases and J by 2 bases, and 13 bases separated the two germline ends. The length of the CDR3 is 14 residues. CDR3 protein: CASSPRGGTYEQYF. DNA of the CDR3: TGTGCCAGCAGTCCACGTGGGGGCACCTACGAGCAGTACTTC.

Only one count was recorded for this clone. The chain links TRBV30 to TRBJ2-7; TRBD1 agrees at 8 bases. Germline-derived CDR1 and CDR2 are GTSNPN and SVGIG (reference sequence). The CDR3 is 13 amino acids. Trimming at V came to 1 base and at J to 7 bases, leaving 6 bases not matched to a gene. The CDR3 nucleotides are TGTGCCTGGAGTGCCGACAGGGGAAGGGAGCAGTACTTC. Encoded protein: CAWSADRGREQYF.

The J gene is TRBJ1-3, the V gene TRBV25-1; D remains ambiguous. CDR3 length: 14 residues. V lost 7 bases and J 0 bases, leaving 10 bases between the germline ends. Germline CDR1 reads MGHDK; CDR2 reads SYGVNS. The CDR3 nucleotides are TGTGCCAGCACACAATCGGGCTCTGGAAACACCATATATTTT. Its protein product is CASTQSGSGNTIYF.

The genes are TRBV4-2 and TRBJ1-1; the D is unclear. V lost 0 bases to trimming and J lost 5 bases, with 10 bases between them. The CDR3 loop spans 14 amino acids. From germline, CDR1 is LGHNA and CDR2 YNFKEQ. This CDR3 is CASSQDPVGTEAFF. DNA of the CDR3: TGTGCCAGCAGCCAAGATCCGGTTGGTACTGAAGCTTTCTTT.

This clone was seen just once. The chain carries TRBV14 and TRBJ2-7; a possible D gene is TRBD1 (6 bases). V lost 2 bases and J lost 2, with 10 bases in between. Germline V gene data show CDR1 as SGHDN and CDR2 as FVKESK. The CDR3 covers 14 residues. The CDR3 DNA is TGTGCCAGCAGCCAAACAGGGAAGCCCTACGAGCAGTACTTC. Translating gives CASSQTGKPYEQYF.

This clone occurred a few times. CDR3 sequence (DNA): TGTGCCAGCAGCTTTCGGAGCTTTAGCAATCAGCCCCAGCATTTT. This codes for CASSFRSFSNQPQHF. The rearrangement joins TRBV5-6 to TRBJ1-5, with D hard to call. V was trimmed by 2 bases and J by 0 bases, leaving 9 bases between them. Germline assignment: CDR1 SGHDT and CDR2 YYEEEE. The CDR3 spans 15 residues.

Worth noting for this clone: The junction departs from germline at one end; a sequencing error may be responsible. V is TRBV6-5 and J is TRBJ2-7, with a tentative D call TRBD1 (5 bases). The CDR3 runs 16 residues. The germline V gene encodes CDR1 MNHEY and CDR2 SVGAGI. CDR3 region: CVSSYSEGAIIYEQYF. For the CDR3, the DNA is TGTGTCAGCAGTTACTCAGAAGGGGCCATTATCTACGAGCAGTACTTC.

The chain has TRBV2 and TRBJ2-1; TRBD2 is a possible D gene (7 bases). The CDR3 is made up of 12 amino acids. The germline V gene encodes CDR1 SNHLY and CDR2 FYNNEI. The ends were cut back, 6 bases at V and 9 bases at J, with 12 bases in the middle. The CDR3 DNA reads as TGTGCCAGCAGAGGGGGGGCGGGTGAGCAGTTCTTC. Its translation is CASRGGAGEQFF.

The rearrangement joins TRBV12-5 to TRBJ2-7; 7 nucleotides match TRBD1. This CDR3 region has 12 residues. V gave up 8 bases and J gave up 5 bases; unmatched junction bases: 6. Germline V gives CDR1 LGHNT, CDR2 FRNRAP. CDR3 DNA: TGTGCTAGTTCAACAACAGGGGACGAGCAGTACTTC. Translated: CASSTTGDEQYF.

This sequence joins TRBV5-1 and TRBJ1-1, with a possible D match to TRBD1 (5 bases). This CDR3 contains 14 residues. V was cut by 4 bases and J by 2 bases, with 12 bases left in between. CDR1 SGHRS and CDR2 YFSETQ come from the germline V gene. The CDR3 here is CASSIQRGNTEAFF. Here the CDR3 DNA reads TGCGCCAGCAGCATACAAAGGGGAAACACTGAAGCTTTCTTT.

CDR3 sequence reads: CASCQGETQYF. CDR3 sequence (DNA): TGTGCCAGCTGTCAGGGGGAGACCCAGTACTTC. The V gene is TRBV6-5, the J gene TRBJ2-5; D is perhaps TRBD1 (6 bases). Trimming cost V 8 bases and J 5 bases, with 9 bases left between them. There are 11 residues in the CDR3. Germline CDR1 MNHEY, CDR2 SVGAGI.

This chain uses TRBV6-5 with TRBJ1-2; D might be TRBD1 (6 bases). The ends were cut back, 5 bases at V and 0 bases at J, with 10 bases in the middle. CDR3 length: 14 amino acids. From germline, CDR1 is MNHEY and CDR2 SVGAGI. CDR3 sequence (DNA): TGTGCCAGCAGTCCTTACAGGGCTAACTATGGCTACACCTTC. Its protein product is CASSPYRANYGYTF.

The CDR3 here is CASSIPDRGATNEKLFF. CDR3 in DNA: TGTGCCAGTAGTATCCCGGACAGGGGGGCAACTAATGAAAAACTGTTTTTT. This rearrangement joins TRBV19 to TRBJ1-4; 10 bases fit TRBD1. The trim removed 3 bases at V and 0 bases at J, leaving 4 bases unmatched. Germline V gene lookup returns CDR1 LNHDA and CDR2 SQIVND (reference sequence). The CDR3 loop spans 17 amino acids.

The V gene is TRBV28, the J gene TRBJ2-2; the match to TRBD1 covers 9 bases. Germline V CDR1 and CDR2: MDHEN, SYDVKM. After removal of 7 bases from V and 6 bases from J, the junction contained 9 bases not matched to a gene. The CDR3 length is 15 residues. CDR3 coding DNA: TGTGCCAGCAACCTCCTGGGACAGGGTCCCGGGGAGCTGTTTTTT. Protein product: CASNLLGQGPGELFF.

This clone has just a few counts. The chain carries TRBV14 and TRBJ1-1; TRBD1 is a possible D gene (6 bases). Germline CDR1 reads SGHDN; CDR2 reads FVKESK. Trimming removed 0 bases at V and 0 bases at J, with 14 bases between. CDR3 size: 17 residues. The CDR3 DNA reads as TGTGCCAGCAGCCAAGAAATGGGGGGGCTAATGAACACTGAAGCTTTCTTT. This gives the protein CASSQEMGGLMNTEAFF.